These 12 T cell receptor beta chains were all obtained from the same sample, sequenced in a study of T cell responses to AZD1222 COVID-19 vaccine. The assay was immunoSEQ multiplex PCR, and TCRdb's table has in-frame clones only and misses some. The sample records just under 85,000 clones, about 82% being singletons. The sample here was peripheral blood, taken on day 0 of AZD1222 vaccination. The source of these receptors is an adult in good health.

This sequence joins TRBV7-2 and TRBJ2-5, with TRBD2 matching over 12 bases. The CDR3 sequence is 15 residues long. CDR1 and CDR2 (germline): SGHTA, FQGNSA. With V trimmed by 5 bases and J by 4 bases, 5 bases remained unmatched. In DNA form, the CDR3 reads TGTGCCAGCAGCGACGGACTAGCGGGAACAGAGACCCAGTACTTC. This gives the protein CASSDGLAGTETQYF.

This sequence joins TRBV29-1 and TRBJ2-1; 11 nucleotides agree with TRBD2. From germline, CDR1 is SQVTM and CDR2 ANQGSEA. The V gene end was trimmed by 7 bases and the J gene end by 6 bases; junction bases not matched to a gene: 2. The CDR3 runs 12 residues. The CDR3 DNA reads TGCAGCGCCACTAGCGGGGGCAATGAGCAGTTCTTC. Amino acids: CSATSGGNEQFF.

The chain has TRBV9 and TRBJ2-7; 13 positions agree with TRBD2. This CDR3 has 17 residues. The germline gives CDR1 SGDLS, CDR2 YYNGEE. V dropped 0 bases and J dropped 4; count of bases not matched to a gene: 7. This CDR3 is CASSVEVGTSGNYEQYF. Written as DNA, the CDR3 is TGTGCCAGCAGCGTAGAGGTCGGGACTAGCGGGAATTACGAGCAGTACTTC.

This clone has a single count. The V call is TRBV12-3 or TRBV12-4, the J call TRBJ2-5; D is uncertain. The V end was cut by 0 bases, the J end by 5 bases, with 4 bases between. This CDR3 contains 12 residues. The CDR3 is CASSLAKETQYF. For the CDR3, the DNA is TGTGCCAGCAGTTTAGCAAAGGAGACCCAGTACTTC.

This chain links TRBV6-5 with TRBJ1-4; D gene unclear. The V end lost 5 bases, the J end lost 0 bases, and 7 bases lay between the germline ends. There are 14 residues in the CDR3. The germline V gene has CDR1 MNHEY and CDR2 SVGAGI. The CDR3 is CASSLGATNEKLFF. The CDR3 bases are TGTGCCAGCAGTCTGGGAGCAACTAATGAAAAACTGTTTTTT.

The DNA for the CDR3 is TGTGCCAGCAGCCAAGATCGGGACACTGAAGCTTTCTTT. It specifies CASSQDRDTEAFF. The rearrangement joins TRBV4-2 to TRBJ1-1; D is undetermined. V was shortened by 0 bases and J by 3 bases, with 5 bases between the two germline ends. Germline-derived CDR1 and CDR2 are LGHNA and YNFKEQ. The CDR3 is made up of 13 amino acids.

The chain carries TRBV7-9 and TRBJ2-2; a weak D match, TRBD2 (6 bases). This CDR3 contains 14 residues. V was clipped by 0 bases and J by 10 bases, with 12 bases between them. CDR1 and CDR2 from the germline V gene are SEHNR and FQNEAQ (reference sequence). CDR3 amino acids: CASSLARRVSELFF. CDR3 bases: TGTGCCAGCAGCTTAGCGCGGAGGGTTTCGGAGCTGTTTTTT.

The chain combines TRBV7-2 with TRBJ1-5, with D uncertain. Germline V lookup: CDR1 SGHTA, CDR2 FQGNSA. V dropped 1 base and J dropped 6 bases, with 7 bases sitting between them. This CDR3 has 13 amino acids. The chain's CDR3 is CASSLEGFQPQHF. For the CDR3, the DNA is TGTGCCAGCAGCTTAGAAGGCTTTCAGCCCCAGCATTTT. The complete variable domain, with remaining parts taken from reference TRBV7-2 and TRBJ1-5, reads GAGVSQSPSNKVTEKGKDVELRCDPISGHTALYWYRQSLGQGLEFLIYFQGNSAPDKSGLPSDRFSAERTGGSVSTLTIQRTQQEDSAVYLCASSLEGFQPQHFGDGTRLSIL.

The chain couples TRBV2 to TRBJ1-2; D gene unclear. The germline V gene has CDR1 SNHLY and CDR2 FYNNEI. V lost 6 bases and J 7 bases, leaving 15 bases between the germline ends. The CDR3 sequence is 13 residues long. This CDR3 reads CASSLDKTTGYTF. For the CDR3, the DNA is TGTGCCAGCAGCTTAGACAAGACTACTGGCTACACCTTC.

This clone was seen only once. The chain recombines TRBV6-5 with TRBJ1-2; D call uncertain. V was cut by 0 bases and J by 4 bases, with 9 bases left in between. This CDR3 region has 14 residues. Germline-derived CDR1 and CDR2 are MNHEY and SVGAGI. CDR3 loop: CASSYSGRRYGYTF. CDR3 in DNA: TGTGCCAGCAGTTACTCGGGGAGACGCTATGGCTACACCTTC.

The chain recombines TRBV7-9 with TRBJ2-7; the D is unclear. Trimming removed 0 bases from V and 1 base from J, with 7 bases in between. CDR1 is SEHNR, CDR2 FQNEAQ, per germline (reference sequence). This CDR3 spans 14 amino acids. The DNA of the CDR3 is TGTGCCAGCAGCTTAGCGGGAAGGTCCTACGAGCAGTACTTC. Translation: CASSLAGRSYEQYF.

This chain's CDR3 is CASSFGQGPQHF. CDR3 sequence (DNA): TGTGCCAGCAGTTTTGGACAGGGGCCCCAGCATTTT. V is TRBV28 and J is TRBJ1-5; 8 nucleotides match TRBD1. V dropped 3 bases and J dropped 9; count of bases not matched to a gene: 1. The CDR3 spans 12 residues. Looked up from germline, CDR1 is MDHEN and CDR2 is SYDVKM.